The rows below give T cell receptor beta chains drawn from one sample of a study of blood T cell repertoires in COVID-19. Repertoires were generated with immunoSEQ multiplex PCR, while TCRdb's copy carries only in-frame clones and drops some. The sample includes hundreds of thousands of clones, about nine tenths seen only once; the top ten take about 2.2%. The sample taken for sequencing was peripheral blood. The receptors stem from a woman aged 50 to 60 who had recovered from COVID-19. The CDR3 runs from the conserved cysteine through the conserved F or W. D genes are given only for firm matches. A row's size may be missing; if present it is once, few, many or a size class.

cdr3_nt cdr3_aa clone_size d_call j_call v_call
TGCGCCAGCAGTGAGTCCTACAGGGGGACCTACGAGCAGTACTTC CASSESYRGTYEQYF . TRBD1 TRBJ2-7 TRBV10-1
TGTGCCAGCAGCTTAAGGCTAGCAGCCTTCACAGATACGCAGTATTTT CASSLRLAAFTDTQYF . . TRBJ2-3 TRBV7-2
TGCGCCAGCAGCCCTGGACTAGCGGGGGGTTTCTACGAGCAGTACTTC CASSPGLAGGFYEQYF . TRBD2 TRBJ2-7 TRBV4-1
TGTGCCACCAGCAGTACTAGCGGGAGGCCCACTCCGCAGTTCTTC CATSSTSGRPTPQFF . TRBD2 TRBJ2-1 TRBV15
TGTGCCAGCAGCTTGGACAGGGTAAAAGCTTTCTTT CASSLDRVKAFF . TRBD1 TRBJ1-1 TRBV11-2
TGCGCCAGCAGCCCCCGGGCAGGGTATTTCGGTGGCTACACCTTC CASSPRAGYFGGYTF few . TRBJ1-2 TRBV4-3
TGTGCCACCAATAAATCCGGACCCCAAGGAGGCCACGAGCAGTACTTC CATNKSGPQGGHEQYF . . TRBJ2-7 TRBV24-1
TGTGCCAGTAGTATGTCTTCGAGGGCTTGGGAGACCCAGTACTTC CASSMSSRAWETQYF . . TRBJ2-5 TRBV19
TGCGCCAGCAGCCAAGATGGAGCAGGGTCTTATGAAAAACTGTTTTTT CASSQDGAGSYEKLFF . . TRBJ1-4 TRBV4-3
TGTGCCAGCAGCCGGGGGGCACAGGGCGACGGCTACACCTTC CASSRGAQGDGYTF few . TRBJ1-2 TRBV7-3
TGTGCCAGCAGCTCCCTAGAAACAGGGGGAGCTGGAAACACCATATATTTT CASSSLETGGAGNTIYF . TRBD1 TRBJ1-3 TRBV5-4
TGTGCCAGCAGTGAACAGGGGTGGAACACTGAAGCTTTCTTT CASSEQGWNTEAFF . . TRBJ1-1 TRBV6-1
TGCGCCAGCAGCTTGAGCCAGGTTAATTCACCCCTCCACTTT CASSLSQVNSPLHF . . TRBJ1-6 TRBV5-1
TGTGCCAGCAGCCTAGATGGGACTAGTGGGATCGATACGCAGTATTTT CASSLDGTSGIDTQYF few TRBD2 TRBJ2-3 TRBV4-2
TGTGCCTGGACCCCGAGGAACTATGGCTACACCTTC CAWTPRNYGYTF few . TRBJ1-2 TRBV30
TGCGCCAGCAGCCTGGAGGACAGCCGCAATCAGCCCCAGCATTTT CASSLEDSRNQPQHF . . TRBJ1-5 TRBV5-1
TGTGCCTGGGTGGCCCCCCACAACGACGAGCAGTACTTC CAWVAPHNDEQYF . . TRBJ2-7 TRBV30
TGTGCCATCAGTGTGACAGGGCCCGACGAGCAGTACTTC CAISVTGPDEQYF . TRBD1 TRBJ2-7 TRBV10-3
TGTGCCAGCAACCCCGATTTTAGCGGGAGAACCTACGAGCAGTACTTC CASNPDFSGRTYEQYF once TRBD2 TRBJ2-7 TRBV6-2/TRBV6-3
TGTGCCAGCAGCCAACCGGACAGATGGTCCACTGAAGCTTTCTTT CASSQPDRWSTEAFF . . TRBJ1-1 TRBV14
TGTGCCTGGGCTAACTTCCAAATGAGGAACACTGAAGCTTTCTTT CAWANFQMRNTEAFF . . TRBJ1-1 TRBV30
TGTGCCAGCTTCCACCGGGGACTTATGAACACTGAAGCTTTCTTT CASFHRGLMNTEAFF . . TRBJ1-1 TRBV27
TGTGCCAGCAGCTTACTCGACCCAGGGTCGGGCACTGAAGCTTTCTTT CASSLLDPGSGTEAFF . . TRBJ1-1 TRBV7-3
TGTGCCAGCAGTCCGACTAGCGGGAGGATCTACAATGAGCAGTTCTTC CASSPTSGRIYNEQFF once TRBD2 TRBJ2-1 TRBV27
TGTGCCAGCAATAGTGGGGGGGTTGGCTACACCTTC CASNSGGVGYTF . . TRBJ1-2 TRBV6-5
TGTGCCAGCAGTTCCCATCTCCAGCGGGGGGTGGTCGGGGAGCTGTTTTTT CASSSHLQRGVVGELFF . TRBD2 TRBJ2-2 TRBV27
TGTGCCAGCAGCCAAGCTGGAGACCGTTCCTACGAGCAGTACTTC CASSQAGDRSYEQYF once . TRBJ2-7 TRBV3-1/TRBV3-2
TGTGCCAGCAGGGGCATGACTAGCGGGAGCTCCGAGCAGTACTTC CASRGMTSGSSEQYF . TRBD2 TRBJ2-7 TRBV28
TGCAGCGTTGATATCGGTGAGTTCTTC CSVDIGEFF . . TRBJ2-1 TRBV29-1
TGTGCCTGGAGTAGGGCCCGGGGCACTGAAGCTTTCTTT CAWSRARGTEAFF . . TRBJ1-1 TRBV30
TGTGCCAGCAGCGTAGGCGGGACAGCCGCTAACTATGGCTACACCTTC CASSVGGTAANYGYTF . TRBD1 TRBJ1-2 TRBV9
TGCGCCAGCAGCCAACTAGGACTGAGAGGCTACACCTTC CASSQLGLRGYTF few . TRBJ1-2 TRBV4-1
TGTGCCAGTAGCCCTCCCGGGACAGCAATATACACCTTC CASSPPGTAIYTF . TRBD1 TRBJ1-2 TRBV19
TGCGCCAGTCGTTCAAGGGCGGGCGGCACCGGGGAGCTGTTTTTT CASRSRAGGTGELFF few . TRBJ2-2 TRBV4-3
TGTGCCAGTAGTCCAGGGGGGATCTATGGCTACACCTTC CASSPGGIYGYTF . TRBD1 TRBJ1-2 TRBV19
TGTGCCAGCGTCGAAGACCGGGTTAAACGCGAGACCCAGTACTTC CASVEDRVKRETQYF . . TRBJ2-5 TRBV6-5
TGTGCCAGCAGCGGCGGGACAGGGGGTAGGGTGGGCTACACCTTC CASSGGTGGRVGYTF . TRBD1 TRBJ1-2 TRBV28
TGTGCCGTTAGAATGATCGTACAGACCCACTATGGCTACACCTTC CAVRMIVQTHYGYTF . . TRBJ1-2 TRBV10-3
TGTGCCAGCAGTGACCGGACAGGGAAAAGCGAAGCTTTCTTT CASSDRTGKSEAFF . TRBD1 TRBJ1-1 TRBV25-1
TGTGCCATCAGTGACTCGCCGGGACAGGGGGAGAAAGATACGCAGTATTTT CAISDSPGQGEKDTQYF once TRBD1 TRBJ2-3 TRBV10-3
TGTGCCAGTATGGACCGGGGAACGGTCTATGGCTACACCTTC CASMDRGTVYGYTF . . TRBJ1-2 TRBV19
TGTGCCAGCAGCTCCCAGGTTGACAGGGGATCCGGGGAGCTGTTTTTT CASSSQVDRGSGELFF once TRBD1 TRBJ2-2 TRBV7-8
TGTGCCAGCAGCGTAGTTGGCGGGAGGATCAGCACAGATACGCAGTATTTT CASSVVGGRISTDTQYF . TRBD2 TRBJ2-3 TRBV9
TGTGCCAGCAGCGCCGACAGGTTAGCCAAAAACATTCAGTACTTC CASSADRLAKNIQYF . . TRBJ2-4 TRBV7-2
TGTGCCAGTAGTAACACGTGGGGGCTAAATGCGACTTTCTTT CASSNTWGLNATFF . . TRBJ1-1 TRBV19
TGTGCCAGCAGTTTCATGGGAGGGAATCAGCCCCAGCATTTT CASSFMGGNQPQHF . . TRBJ1-5 TRBV27
TGTGCCAGCAGCCAAGAAGGGACTAGCGGGTACTACGAGCAGTACTTC CASSQEGTSGYYEQYF once TRBD2 TRBJ2-7 TRBV4-2
TGTGCCAGCTCATCGACAGGGGATGTTTACACTGAAGCTTTCTTT CASSSTGDVYTEAFF . TRBD1 TRBJ1-1 TRBV18
TGTGCCAGCAGTGATAGACAGGGTAATTCACCCCTCCACTTT CASSDRQGNSPLHF . TRBD1 TRBJ1-6 TRBV6-1
TGTGCCAGCTCCAGGACAGGGGGCAATAACTATGGCTACACCTTC CASSRTGGNNYGYTF . TRBD1 TRBJ1-2 TRBV11-2
TGTGCCAGCAGCTTTAGATACGGTGAAAAACTGTTTTTT CASSFRYGEKLFF many . TRBJ1-4 TRBV5-4
TGTGCCAGCAGCCAAGCCGGGGGCACTGAAGCTTTCTTT CASSQAGGTEAFF . . TRBJ1-1 TRBV3-1/TRBV3-2
TGTGCCAGCAGCTCCGTGGGGAGGATCGAGCAGTACTTC CASSSVGRIEQYF . . TRBJ2-7 TRBV21-1
TGTGCCAGCAGCTTAGGCGGGGTTGAAGCTTTCTTT CASSLGGVEAFF few . TRBJ1-1 TRBV11-2
TGTGCCAGCTCACCGCGACTAGCGGGAGACGTCTACAATGAGCAGTTCTTC CASSPRLAGDVYNEQFF . TRBD2 TRBJ2-1 TRBV18
TGTGCCAGCAGTAAGGGAGGACAGGGGGCCAACTACGAGCAGTACTTC CASSKGGQGANYEQYF . TRBD1 TRBJ2-7 TRBV9
TGTGCCAGCAGCTCATCAGGGGGGTCTAACTATGGCTACACCTTC CASSSSGGSNYGYTF . TRBD1 TRBJ1-2 TRBV7-9
TGTGCCAGCAGGGAGCGATCGAACACCGGGGAGCTGTTTTTT CASRERSNTGELFF . . TRBJ2-2 TRBV14
TGTGCCAGCAGCTTAGTCACAGGCACCGGGGAGCTGTTTTTT CASSLVTGTGELFF . . TRBJ2-2 TRBV7-8
TGTGCCAGCAGTTACCTAACAGGGAACACTGAAGCTTTCTTT CASSYLTGNTEAFF . . TRBJ1-1 TRBV6-5